This TCR beta chain was found in a study of CD8 T cells in Susac syndrome. Trimming at V came to 6 bases and at J to 3 bases, leaving 7 bases not matched to a gene. The CDR3 contains 13 residues. Germline loops: CDR1 SQVTM, CDR2 ANQGSEA. Random hexamers served to reverse transcribe about 0.5 to 1 ug RNA. MiXCR was run by TCRdb on the immunoSEQ multiplex PCR reads, yielding one entry per CDR3 protein. The sample includes approximately 120,000 distinct CDR3 sequences, around 95% of them seen just once. The V gene is TRBV29-1, the J gene TRBJ1-2; TRBD1 aligns across 7 bases. Sequenced: CD4+ T cells from PBMCs. The receptor was isolated from a human donor in good health. CDR3 DNA: TGCAGCGTCCGCGACAGGGCGGACTATGGCTACACCTTC. Its protein product is CSVRDRADYGYTF.